The clone carrying this T cell receptor (beta chain) has only a few counts. The antigen is unknown. V trimming: 5 bases; J trimming: 6 bases; junction bases outside the gene matches: 6. From germline, CDR1 is MDHEN and CDR2 SYDVKM. The CDR3 is made up of 14 amino acids. These data come from a study of T cell responses to AZD1222 COVID-19 vaccine. Study-wide results and caveats: The span of vaccine-associated CD4 TCRs extended across spike, with dominance at 160-218 and 743-854. Of the AZD1222 recipients, only 5 to 7 were seropositive at baseline.

TCRdb's table, derived via immunoSEQ multiplex PCR, lists solely in-frame clones and lacks some. Here the sample spans some 150,000 clones, 85% to 95% being singletons. The source was peripheral blood, collected on day 0 of AZD1222 vaccination. The sequence was collected from an adult in good health. V is TRBV28 and J is TRBJ1-5; 8 bases match TRBD1. The CDR3: CASSAGQDTQPQHF. The DNA for the CDR3 is TGTGCCAGCAGTGCGGGACAGGATACTCAGCCCCAGCATTTT. The whole variable domain, filled in from reference TRBV28 and TRBJ1-5, reads DVKVTQSSRYLVKRTGEKVFLECVQDMDHENMFWYRQDPGLGLRLIYFSYDVKMKEKGDIPEGYSVSREKKERFSLILESASTNQTSMYLCASSAGQDTQPQHFGDGTRLSIL.